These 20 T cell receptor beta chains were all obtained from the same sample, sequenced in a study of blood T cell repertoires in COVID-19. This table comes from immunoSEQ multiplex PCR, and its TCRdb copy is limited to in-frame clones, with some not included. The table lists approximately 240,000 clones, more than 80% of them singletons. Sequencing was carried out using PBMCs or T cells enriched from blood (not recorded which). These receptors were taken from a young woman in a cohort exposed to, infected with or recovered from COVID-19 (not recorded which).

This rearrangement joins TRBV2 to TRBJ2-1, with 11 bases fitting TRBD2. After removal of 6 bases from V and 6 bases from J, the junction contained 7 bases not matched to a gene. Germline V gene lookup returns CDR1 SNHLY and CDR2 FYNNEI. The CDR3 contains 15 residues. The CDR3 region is CASSKLAGAINEQFF. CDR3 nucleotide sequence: TGTGCCAGCAGCAAACTAGCGGGGGCCATCAATGAGCAGTTCTTC.

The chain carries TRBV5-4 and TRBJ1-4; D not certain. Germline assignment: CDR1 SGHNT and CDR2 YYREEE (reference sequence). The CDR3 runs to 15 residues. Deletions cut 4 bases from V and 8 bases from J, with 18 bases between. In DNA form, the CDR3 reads TGTGCCAGCAGCCCCAGCGGGTCCGGACGCGAAAAACTGTTTTTT. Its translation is CASSPSGSGREKLFF.

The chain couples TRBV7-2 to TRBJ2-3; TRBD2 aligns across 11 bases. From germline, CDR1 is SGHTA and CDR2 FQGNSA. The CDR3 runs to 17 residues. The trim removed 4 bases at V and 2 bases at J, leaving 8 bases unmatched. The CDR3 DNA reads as TGTGCCAGCAGCTCTCGCCTAGCGGGAGGATTCACAGATACGCAGTATTTT. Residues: CASSSRLAGGFTDTQYF.

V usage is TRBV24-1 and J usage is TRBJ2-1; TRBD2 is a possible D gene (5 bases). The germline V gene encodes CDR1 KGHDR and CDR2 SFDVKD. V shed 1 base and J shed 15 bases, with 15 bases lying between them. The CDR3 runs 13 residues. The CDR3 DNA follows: TGTGCCACCAGTGATTTCACCGGACTGGTCACGTTCTTC. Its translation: CATSDFTGLVTFF.

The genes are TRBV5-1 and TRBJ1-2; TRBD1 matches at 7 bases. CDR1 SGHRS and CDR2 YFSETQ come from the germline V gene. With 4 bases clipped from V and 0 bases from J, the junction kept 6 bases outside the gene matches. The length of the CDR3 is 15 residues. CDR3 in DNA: TGCGCCAGCAGCCCAGGACAGGTAGCTAACTATGGCTACACCTTC. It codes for CASSPGQVANYGYTF.

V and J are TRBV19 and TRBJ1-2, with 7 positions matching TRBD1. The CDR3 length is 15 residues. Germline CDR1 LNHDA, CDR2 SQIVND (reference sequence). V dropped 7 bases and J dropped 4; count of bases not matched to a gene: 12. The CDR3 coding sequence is TGTGCCAGTACTCAGACAGGGCCCGCTATCTATGGCTACACCTTC. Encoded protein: CASTQTGPAIYGYTF.

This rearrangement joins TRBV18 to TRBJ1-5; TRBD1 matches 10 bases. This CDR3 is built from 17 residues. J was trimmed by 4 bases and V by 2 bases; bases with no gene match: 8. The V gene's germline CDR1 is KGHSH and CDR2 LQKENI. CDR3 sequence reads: CASSPGNSDRGNQPQHF. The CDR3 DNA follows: TGTGCCAGCTCACCAGGTAATTCGGACAGGGGGAATCAGCCCCAGCATTTT.

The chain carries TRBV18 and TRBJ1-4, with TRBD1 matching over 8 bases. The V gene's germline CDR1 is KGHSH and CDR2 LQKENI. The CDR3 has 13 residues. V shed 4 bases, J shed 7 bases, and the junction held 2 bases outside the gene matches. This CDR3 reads CASSQDRVEKLFF. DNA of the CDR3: TGTGCCAGCTCACAGGACAGGGTTGAAAAACTGTTTTTT.

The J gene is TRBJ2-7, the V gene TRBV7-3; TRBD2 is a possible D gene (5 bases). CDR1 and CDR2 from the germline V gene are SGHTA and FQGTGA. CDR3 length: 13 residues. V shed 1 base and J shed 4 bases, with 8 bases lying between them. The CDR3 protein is CASSLSEGYEQYF. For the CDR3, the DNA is TGTGCCAGCAGCTTAAGCGAGGGATACGAGCAGTACTTC.

DNA for the CDR3: TGTGCCAGCAGCCAAGAGGTAGCGGGGGTCGATGTTTCCTACGAGCAGTACTTC. Its translation is CASSQEVAGVDVSYEQYF. The chain joins TRBV4-2 to TRBJ2-7; 9 nucleotides align to TRBD2. CDR1 is LGHNA and CDR2 is YNFKEQ in the germline V gene. There are 18 residues in the CDR3. Trimming removed 0 bases from V and 1 base from J; junction bases left unmatched: 10.

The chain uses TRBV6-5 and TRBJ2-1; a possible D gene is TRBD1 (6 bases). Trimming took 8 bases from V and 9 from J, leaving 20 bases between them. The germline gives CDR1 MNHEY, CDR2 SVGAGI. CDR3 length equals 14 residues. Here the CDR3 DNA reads TGTGCCAGCGGATCCGCAGGGGCGTTCGGTGAGCAGTTCTTC. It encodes CASGSAGAFGEQFF.

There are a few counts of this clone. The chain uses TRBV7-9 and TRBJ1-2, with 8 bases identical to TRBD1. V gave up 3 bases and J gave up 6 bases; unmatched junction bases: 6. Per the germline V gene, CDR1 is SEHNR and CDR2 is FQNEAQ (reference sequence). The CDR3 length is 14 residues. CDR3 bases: TGTGCCAGCAGCTTCTATACAGGGGGAGATGGCTACACCTTC. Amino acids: CASSFYTGGDGYTF.

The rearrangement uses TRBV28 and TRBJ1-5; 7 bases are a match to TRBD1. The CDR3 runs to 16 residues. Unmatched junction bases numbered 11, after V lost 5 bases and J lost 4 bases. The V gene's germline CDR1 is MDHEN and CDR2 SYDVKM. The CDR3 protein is CASSVEGAGTNQPQHF. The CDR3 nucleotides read TGTGCCAGCAGTGTAGAGGGGGCAGGGACGAATCAGCCCCAGCATTTT.

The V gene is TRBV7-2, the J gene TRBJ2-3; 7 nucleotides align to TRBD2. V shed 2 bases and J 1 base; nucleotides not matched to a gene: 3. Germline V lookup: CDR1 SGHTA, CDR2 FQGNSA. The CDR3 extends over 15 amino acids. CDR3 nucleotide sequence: TGTGCCAGCAGCTTATGGGCGGGAGGCACAGATACGCAGTATTTT. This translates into CASSLWAGGTDTQYF. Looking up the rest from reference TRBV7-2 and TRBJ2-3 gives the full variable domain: GAGVSQSPSNKVTEKGKDVELRCDPISGHTALYWYRQSLGQGLEFLIYFQGNSAPDKSGLPSDRFSAERTGGSVSTLTIQRTQQEDSAVYLCASSLWAGGTDTQYFGPGTRLTVL.

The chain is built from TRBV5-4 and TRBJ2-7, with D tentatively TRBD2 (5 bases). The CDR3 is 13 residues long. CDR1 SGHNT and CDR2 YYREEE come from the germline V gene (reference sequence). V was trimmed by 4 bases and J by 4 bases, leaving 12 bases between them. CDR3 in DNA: TGTGCCAGCAGCAGGTTGGAGGCGTACGAGCAGTACTTC. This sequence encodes CASSRLEAYEQYF.

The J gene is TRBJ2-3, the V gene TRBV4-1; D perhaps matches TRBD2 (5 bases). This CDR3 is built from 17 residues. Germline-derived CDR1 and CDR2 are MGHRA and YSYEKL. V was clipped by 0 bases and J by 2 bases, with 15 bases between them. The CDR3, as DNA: TGCGCCAGCAGCCAAGATAGCGCAGGAGATTACACAGATACGCAGTATTTT. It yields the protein CASSQDSAGDYTDTQYF.

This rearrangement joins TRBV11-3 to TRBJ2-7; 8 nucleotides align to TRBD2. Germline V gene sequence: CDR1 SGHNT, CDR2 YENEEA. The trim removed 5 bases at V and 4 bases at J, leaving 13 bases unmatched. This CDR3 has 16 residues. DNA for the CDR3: TGTGCCAGCAGCCAAGGAGGATCGGGGGGGGAATACGAGCAGTACTTC. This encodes CASSQGGSGGEYEQYF.

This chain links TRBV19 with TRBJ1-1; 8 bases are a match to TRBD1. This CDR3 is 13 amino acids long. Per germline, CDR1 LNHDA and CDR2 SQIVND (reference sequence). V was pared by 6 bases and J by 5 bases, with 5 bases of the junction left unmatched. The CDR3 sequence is CASRMTGVTEAFF. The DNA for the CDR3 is TGTGCCAGTAGGATGACAGGGGTGACTGAAGCTTTCTTT.

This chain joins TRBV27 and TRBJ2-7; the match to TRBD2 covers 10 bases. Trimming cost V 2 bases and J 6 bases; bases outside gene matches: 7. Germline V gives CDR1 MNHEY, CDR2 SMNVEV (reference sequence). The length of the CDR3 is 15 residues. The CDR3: CASSLRLAGDREQYF. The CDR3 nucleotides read TGTGCCAGCAGTTTAAGGCTAGCGGGAGATCGCGAGCAGTACTTC.

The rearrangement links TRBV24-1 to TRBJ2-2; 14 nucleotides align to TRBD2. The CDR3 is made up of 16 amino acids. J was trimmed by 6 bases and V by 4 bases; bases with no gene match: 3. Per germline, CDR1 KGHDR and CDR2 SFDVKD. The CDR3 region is CATSETGLAGAGELFF. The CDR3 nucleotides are TGTGCCACCAGTGAGACGGGACTAGCGGGGGCCGGGGAGCTGTTTTTT.